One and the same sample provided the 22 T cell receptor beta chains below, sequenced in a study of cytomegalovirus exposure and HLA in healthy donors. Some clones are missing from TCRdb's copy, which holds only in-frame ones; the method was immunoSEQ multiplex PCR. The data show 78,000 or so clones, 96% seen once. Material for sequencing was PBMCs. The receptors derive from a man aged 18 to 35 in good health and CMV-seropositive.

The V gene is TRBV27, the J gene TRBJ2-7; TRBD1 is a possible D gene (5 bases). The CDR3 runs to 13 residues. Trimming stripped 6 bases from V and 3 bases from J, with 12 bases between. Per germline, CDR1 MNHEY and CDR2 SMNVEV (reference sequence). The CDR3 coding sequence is TGTGCCAGCAGCCCTAGGACATTCTACGAGCAGTACTTC. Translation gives CASSPRTFYEQYF.

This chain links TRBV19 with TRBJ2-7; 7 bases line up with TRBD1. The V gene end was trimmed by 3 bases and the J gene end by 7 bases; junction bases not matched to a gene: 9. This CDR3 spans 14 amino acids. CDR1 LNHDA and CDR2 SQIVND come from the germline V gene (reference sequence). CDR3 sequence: CASSIGVGTEEQYF. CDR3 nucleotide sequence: TGTGCCAGTAGTATCGGGGTCGGGACAGAGGAGCAGTACTTC.

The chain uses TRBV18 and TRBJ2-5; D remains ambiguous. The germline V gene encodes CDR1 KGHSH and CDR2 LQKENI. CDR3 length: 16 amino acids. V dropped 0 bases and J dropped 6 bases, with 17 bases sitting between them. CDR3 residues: CASSPPGVLVVKTQYF. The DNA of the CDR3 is TGTGCCAGCTCACCACCGGGCGTCCTGGTCGTAAAGACCCAGTACTTC.

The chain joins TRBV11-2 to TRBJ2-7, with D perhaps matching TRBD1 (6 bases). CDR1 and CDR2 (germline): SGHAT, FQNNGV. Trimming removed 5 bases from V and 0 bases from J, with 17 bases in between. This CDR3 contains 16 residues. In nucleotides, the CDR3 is TGTGCCAGCAGCCGGGGCCGGGACATTTTCTCCTACGAGCAGTACTTC. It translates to CASSRGRDIFSYEQYF.

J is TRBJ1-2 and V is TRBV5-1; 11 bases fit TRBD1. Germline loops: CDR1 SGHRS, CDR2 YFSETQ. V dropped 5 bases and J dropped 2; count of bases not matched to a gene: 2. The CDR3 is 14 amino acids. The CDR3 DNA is TGCGCCAGCAGGAGGGACAGGGGGAACTATGGCTACACCTTC. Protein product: CASRRDRGNYGYTF.

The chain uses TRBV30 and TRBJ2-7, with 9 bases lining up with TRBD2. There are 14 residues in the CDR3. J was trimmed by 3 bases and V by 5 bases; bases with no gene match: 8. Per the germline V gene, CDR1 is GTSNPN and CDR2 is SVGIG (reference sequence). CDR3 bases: TGTGCCTGGGCCGGGCTAGCGGGGAACTACGAGCAGTACTTC. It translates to CAWAGLAGNYEQYF.

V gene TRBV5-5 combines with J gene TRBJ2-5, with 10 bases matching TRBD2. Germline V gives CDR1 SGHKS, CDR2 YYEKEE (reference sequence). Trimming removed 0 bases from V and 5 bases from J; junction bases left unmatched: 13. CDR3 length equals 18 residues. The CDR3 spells CASSLVGTAGGPGETQYF. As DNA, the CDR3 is TGTGCCAGCAGCTTGGTGGGGACAGCGGGAGGGCCGGGGGAGACCCAGTACTTC.

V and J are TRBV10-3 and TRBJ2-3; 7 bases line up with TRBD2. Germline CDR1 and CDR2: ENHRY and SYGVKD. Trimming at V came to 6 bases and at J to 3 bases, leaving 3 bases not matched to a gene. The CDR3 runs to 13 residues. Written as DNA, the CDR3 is TGTGCCATCAGGGAGGGAGGGACAGATACGCAGTATTTT. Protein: CAIREGGTDTQYF.

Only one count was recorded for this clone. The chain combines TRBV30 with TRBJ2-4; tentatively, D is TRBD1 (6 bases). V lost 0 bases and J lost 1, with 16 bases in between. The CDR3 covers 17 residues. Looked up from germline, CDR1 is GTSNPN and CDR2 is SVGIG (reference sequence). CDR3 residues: CAWSVPAGDVAKNIQYF. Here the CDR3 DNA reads TGTGCCTGGAGTGTACCCGCAGGGGATGTGGCCAAAAACATTCAGTACTTC.

This CDR3 is CASSRPGAYGYTF. The CDR3 region has the DNA TGTGCCAGTAGTAGGCCGGGTGCCTATGGCTACACCTTC. The chain employs TRBV19 and TRBJ1-2; no clear D. The CDR3 is made up of 13 amino acids. The germline CDR1 and CDR2 sequences are LNHDA and SQIVND (reference sequence). The V gene lost 4 bases and the J gene lost 4 bases, with 10 bases spanning the gap.

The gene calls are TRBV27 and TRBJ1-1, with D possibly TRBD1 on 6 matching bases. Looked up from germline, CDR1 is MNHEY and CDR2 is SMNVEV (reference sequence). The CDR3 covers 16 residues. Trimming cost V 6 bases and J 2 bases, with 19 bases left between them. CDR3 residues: CASSPRPRDTNTEAFF. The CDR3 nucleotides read TGTGCCAGCAGCCCTAGACCCCGGGACACCAACACTGAAGCTTTCTTT.

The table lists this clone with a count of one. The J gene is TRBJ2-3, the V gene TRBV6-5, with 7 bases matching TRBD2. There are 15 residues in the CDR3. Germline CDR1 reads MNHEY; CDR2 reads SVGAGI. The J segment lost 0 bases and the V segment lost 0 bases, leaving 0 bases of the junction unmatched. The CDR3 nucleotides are TGTGCCAGCAGTTACTCGGGACTAAGCACAGATACGCAGTATTTT. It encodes CASSYSGLSTDTQYF.

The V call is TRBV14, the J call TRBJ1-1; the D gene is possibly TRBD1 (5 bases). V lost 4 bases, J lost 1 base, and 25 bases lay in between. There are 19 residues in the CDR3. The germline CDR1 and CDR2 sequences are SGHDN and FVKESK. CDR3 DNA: TGTGCCAGCAGCCTCAATCTAGACCTGTCTCGGAGGGGGAACACTGAAGCTTTCTTT. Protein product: CASSLNLDLSRRGNTEAFF.

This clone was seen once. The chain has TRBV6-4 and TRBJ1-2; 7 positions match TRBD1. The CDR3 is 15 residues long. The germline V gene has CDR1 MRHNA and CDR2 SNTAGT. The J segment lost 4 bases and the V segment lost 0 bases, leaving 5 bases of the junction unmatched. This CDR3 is CASSDSKGGVYGYTF. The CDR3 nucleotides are TGTGCCAGCAGTGACTCGAAAGGGGGCGTCTATGGCTACACCTTC.

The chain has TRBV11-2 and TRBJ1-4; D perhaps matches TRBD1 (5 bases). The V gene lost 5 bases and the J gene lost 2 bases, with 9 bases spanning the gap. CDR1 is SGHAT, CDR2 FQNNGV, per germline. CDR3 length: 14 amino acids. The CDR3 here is CASSKQATNEKLFF. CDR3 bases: TGTGCCAGCAGCAAACAGGCGACTAATGAAAAACTGTTTTTT.

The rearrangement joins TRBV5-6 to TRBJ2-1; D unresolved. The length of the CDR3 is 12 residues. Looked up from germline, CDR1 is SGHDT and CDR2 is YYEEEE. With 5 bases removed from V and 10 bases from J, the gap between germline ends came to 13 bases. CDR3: CASSWARLEQFF. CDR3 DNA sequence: TGTGCCAGCAGTTGGGCCCGCCTAGAGCAGTTCTTC.

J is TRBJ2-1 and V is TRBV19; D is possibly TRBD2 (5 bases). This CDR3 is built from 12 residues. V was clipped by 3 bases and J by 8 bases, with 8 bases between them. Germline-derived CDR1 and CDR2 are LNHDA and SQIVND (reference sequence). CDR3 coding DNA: TGTGCCAGTAGTATCGGAGGCCATGAGCAGTTCTTC. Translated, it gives CASSIGGHEQFF. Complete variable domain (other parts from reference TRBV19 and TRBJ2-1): DGGITQSPKYLFRKEGQNVTLSCEQNLNHDAMYWYRQDPGQGLRLIYYSQIVNDFQKGDIAEGYSVSREKKESFPLTVTSAQKNPTAFYLCASSIGGHEQFFGPGTRLTVL.

Written as DNA, the CDR3 is TGTGCCAGCAGCGGTAATCTAGCGGGTTGGGCGGAGACCCAGTACTTC. Translated: CASSGNLAGWAETQYF. This sequence joins TRBV11-2 and TRBJ2-5; 8 nucleotides line up with TRBD2. The CDR3 has 16 amino acids. The ends lost 5 bases at V and 5 bases at J; junction bases unmatched: 13. CDR1 SGHAT and CDR2 FQNNGV come from the germline V gene.

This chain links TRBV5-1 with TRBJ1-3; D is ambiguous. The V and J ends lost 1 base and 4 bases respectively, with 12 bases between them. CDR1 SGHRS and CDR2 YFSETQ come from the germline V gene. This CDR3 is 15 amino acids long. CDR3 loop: CASSLSSGTGNTIYF. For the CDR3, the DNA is TGCGCCAGCAGCTTGTCTAGTGGAACAGGAAACACCATATATTTT.

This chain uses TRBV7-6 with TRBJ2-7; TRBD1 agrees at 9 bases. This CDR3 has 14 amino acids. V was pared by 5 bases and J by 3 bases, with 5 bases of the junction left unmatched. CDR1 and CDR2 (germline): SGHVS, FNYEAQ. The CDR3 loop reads CASSPGTGSYEQYF. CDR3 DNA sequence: TGTGCCAGCAGCCCCGGGACAGGGAGCTACGAGCAGTACTTC.

For the CDR3, the DNA is TGTGCCAGCAGTTACTCGTCAGGATCCGAGCAGTACTTC. Translation gives CASSYSSGSEQYF. The V call is TRBV6-6, the J call TRBJ2-7; no firm D call. The CDR3 is made up of 13 amino acids. CDR1 MNHNY and CDR2 SVGAGI come from the germline V gene (reference sequence). Trimming removed 0 bases from V and 6 bases from J, with 9 bases in between.

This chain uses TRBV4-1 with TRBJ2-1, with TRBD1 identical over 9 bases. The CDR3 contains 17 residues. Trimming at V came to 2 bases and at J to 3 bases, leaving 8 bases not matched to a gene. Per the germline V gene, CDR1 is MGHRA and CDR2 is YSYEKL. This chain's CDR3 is CASSQPSPTGGYNEQFF. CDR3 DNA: TGCGCCAGCAGCCAACCTTCTCCGACAGGGGGCTACAATGAGCAGTTCTTC.